This T cell receptor (beta chain) is drawn from a study of cytomegalovirus exposure and HLA in healthy donors. General observations from the study: Cytomegalovirus status was reportedly diagnosed by the classifier with high specificity and sensitivity. Rare sequences made up most TCRs, while some public TCRs were found in many donors. Cytomegalovirus association was listed for around 180 TCR beta chains.

With 2 bases removed from V and 0 bases from J, the gap between germline ends came to 4 bases. The V gene's germline CDR1 is KGHSH and CDR2 LQKENI. This CDR3 region has 13 residues. Using immunoSEQ multiplex PCR, the repertoire was profiled, and TCRdb retains in-frame clones only, with some absent. This sample has about 190,000 clones, with about 82% found just once. Of note for this clone: Its antigen is unidentified.

The chain joins TRBV18 to TRBJ2-5; D is unclear. The material sequenced was PBMCs. This sequence originates from a woman aged 18-35 years in good health and CMV-seronegative. The CDR3, as DNA: TGTGCCAGCTCACCAAACTACCAAGAGACCCAGTACTTC. It specifies CASSPNYQETQYF.